This TCR beta chain was sequenced for a study of technical replicates of blood from a few donors. The method was immunoSEQ multiplex PCR; TCRdb's version includes in-frame clones alone and lacks a portion of them. This repertoire shows some 80,000 clones, about 97% found once; its top ten account for under 0.3%. V was clipped by 4 bases and J by 14 bases; unmatched bases: 10. Per the germline V gene, CDR1 is SQVTM and CDR2 is ANQGSEA. The CDR3 is 12 residues long. The genes are TRBV29-1 and TRBJ1-4; 7 bases agree with TRBD1. The specimen was T cells isolated from PBMCs. This sequence was found in a human donor in good health. Here the CDR3 DNA reads TGCAGCGTTGGACTCGGGACAGCGAGTCTGTTTTTT. This translates into CSVGLGTASLFF.